By proportion, the clone carrying this T cell receptor beta chain is medium-sized (0.01 to 0.1%). The V end was cut by 7 bases, the J end by 0 bases, with 15 bases between. This CDR3 has 16 residues. Germline V gene sequence: CDR1 MNHEY, CDR2 SVGAGI. After constant-region reverse-primer amplification, full-length variable regions underwent semi-nested PCR with Nested Universal Primer A. TCRdb fed the 5' RACE reads into MiXCR, producing one record per CDR3 protein. The table shows about 54,000 distinct CDR3 sequences, with roughly 15% occurring only once. Naive CD4+ cells had CD25+ Tregs removed. This receptor was identified in a female donor with breast cancer. Sequenced: naive CD4+ T cells sorted from blood. As to subset: naive CD4+ T cells, CD4+CD45RA+CD25-. V is TRBV6-5 and J is TRBJ2-2; D is possibly TRBD1 (6 bases). The CDR3 reads CASTSPTGTNTGELFF. In nucleotides, the CDR3 is TGTGCCAGCACCAGTCCGACAGGCACGAACACCGGGGAGCTGTTTTTT.